This T cell receptor beta chain was obtained from a study of blood T cell repertoires in COVID-19. Study-level information: Acute and convalescent COVID-19 specimens originated in the United States, Italy and Spain.

Germline CDR1 is KGHSH and CDR2 is LQKENI. The CDR3 loop spans 13 amino acids. The V end was cut by 6 bases, the J end by 3 bases, with 12 bases between. Data came from immunoSEQ multiplex PCR; TCRdb stores just in-frame clones and leaves some out. The data show 250,000 to 300,000 clones, about four fifths seen once. The clonotype comes from a woman aged 55 to 70 with active or convalescent COVID-19. Sequenced material: peripheral blood. The chain combines TRBV18 with TRBJ2-7; D is ambiguous. CDR3 sequence: CASSSLTFYEQYF. As DNA, the CDR3 is TGTGCCAGCTCCTCCTTGACATTCTACGAGCAGTACTTC.